The 26 T cell receptor beta chains reported below all come from one sample, sequenced in a study of PD-L1 blockade in urothelial cancer. Sequencing used immunoSEQ multiplex PCR; TCRdb keeps in-frame clones, though not all of them. The data hold 87,000 or so clones, with 80% to 85% observed a single time. Sample time point: pretreatment peripheral blood. The specimen was PBMCs, collected around atezolizumab (anti-PD-L1) treatment. The receptors here all came from a man between 60 and 75 years old with urothelial cancer.

The gene calls are TRBV4-1 and TRBJ2-2, with a possible D match to TRBD2 (5 bases). V dropped 11 bases and J dropped 4 bases, with 14 bases sitting between them. The CDR3 is 13 amino acids. Looked up from germline, CDR1 is MGHRA and CDR2 is YSYEKL. The CDR3 sequence is CAVIRGSTGELFF. The CDR3 nucleotides are TGCGCCGTCATCCGAGGGTCCACCGGGGAGCTGTTTTTT.

The V and J genes are TRBV28 and TRBJ2-7; D may be TRBD2 (5 bases). Trimming removed 5 bases from V and 6 bases from J, with 14 bases in between. This CDR3 has 13 residues. Germline loops: CDR1 MDHEN, CDR2 SYDVKM. CDR3: CASSPVEGREQYF. The CDR3 DNA reads TGTGCCAGCAGTCCAGTTGAGGGCCGCGAGCAGTACTTC.

The V gene is TRBV5-1, the J gene TRBJ2-2; D is undetermined. The CDR3 is 15 amino acids. Trimming pared 4 bases from V and 0 bases from J, leaving 10 bases between. Per the germline V gene, CDR1 is SGHRS and CDR2 is YFSETQ. In DNA, the CDR3 is TGCGCCAGCAGCGACTCCTTCGCGAACACCGGGGAGCTGTTTTTT. Its translation is CASSDSFANTGELFF.

The chain has TRBV6-6 and TRBJ1-2, with 8 bases identical to TRBD1. The CDR3 spans 12 residues. Germline CDR1 and CDR2: MNHNY and SVGAGI (reference sequence). V shed 10 bases and J 8 bases; nucleotides not matched to a gene: 9. The CDR3 region has the DNA TGTGCCACTAAGACAGGGGCTGGAGGCTACACCTTC. It encodes CATKTGAGGYTF.

The chain links TRBV30 to TRBJ1-2; 8 positions match TRBD1. The CDR3 contains 15 residues. Per the germline V gene, CDR1 is GTSNPN and CDR2 is SVGIG (reference sequence). V lost 0 bases, J lost 5 bases, and 8 bases stayed unmatched. For the CDR3, the DNA is TGTGCCTGGAGTGTAACAGGGGGAAGCTATTATGGCTACACCTTC. This encodes CAWSVTGGSYYGYTF.

The chain couples TRBV28 to TRBJ1-5; no reliable D call. The V end was cut by 5 bases, the J end by 0 bases, with 17 bases between. Germline CDR1 is MDHEN and CDR2 is SYDVKM. The length of the CDR3 is 17 residues. Written as DNA, the CDR3 is TGTGCCAGCAGTCCCCCCGTCGACACCTATAGCAATCAGCCCCAGCATTTT. Its translation: CASSPPVDTYSNQPQHF.

The chain combines TRBV5-1 with TRBJ2-7; 8 bases are shared with TRBD2. V was pared by 1 base and J by 4 bases, with 4 bases of the junction left unmatched. The CDR3 consists of 14 residues. Germline V gene lookup returns CDR1 SGHRS and CDR2 YFSETQ. CDR3 DNA: TGCGCCAGCAGCTTGATAGCTAGCGGGTACGAGCAGTACTTC. Protein sequence: CASSLIASGYEQYF.

DNA for the CDR3: TGCAGCGTTGACGATAAGACAGGGGGCAGGTACGAGCAGTACTTC. It yields the protein CSVDDKTGGRYEQYF. This chain links TRBV29-1 with TRBJ2-7, with TRBD1 matching over 10 bases. The CDR3 length is 15 residues. Germline lookup yields CDR1 SQVTM and CDR2 ANQGSEA. V trimming: 3 bases; J trimming: 4 bases; junction bases outside the gene matches: 9.

The chain links TRBV30 to TRBJ1-1; D unclear. The ends were cut back, 0 bases at V and 6 bases at J, with 5 bases in the middle. The V gene's germline CDR1 is GTSNPN and CDR2 SVGIG (reference sequence). The CDR3 covers 11 residues. The CDR3 bases are TGTGCCTGGAGTGTACGGTCTGAAGCTTTCTTT. Encoded protein: CAWSVRSEAFF.

The chain is built from TRBV10-3 and TRBJ1-1, with a possible D match to TRBD1 (6 bases). The CDR3 is 12 amino acids. The germline V gene encodes CDR1 ENHRY and CDR2 SYGVKD. Deletions cut 8 bases from V and 5 bases from J, with 12 bases between. This CDR3 reads CAIGQTGTEAFF. The CDR3 nucleotides are TGTGCCATCGGACAGACTGGGACTGAAGCTTTCTTT.

This chain joins TRBV19 and TRBJ1-5, with 9 nucleotides matching TRBD1. The CDR3 loop spans 16 amino acids. CDR1 and CDR2 (germline): LNHDA, SQIVND (reference sequence). Losses at the gene ends were 6 bases for V and 7 bases for J; bases not matched to a gene: 13. The CDR3 sequence: CASSKQGALSRQPQHF. DNA of the CDR3: TGTGCCAGTAGCAAACAGGGGGCGCTTAGCCGGCAGCCCCAGCATTTT.

V is TRBV5-4 and J is TRBJ1-2; D remains unclear. Per germline, CDR1 SGHNT and CDR2 YYREEE (reference sequence). Trimming took off 5 bases at V and 8 bases at J, with 16 bases between the two ends. The CDR3 loop spans 13 amino acids. The CDR3 bases are TGTGCCAGCAGGGTTGGAGGGAAAGGGGGCTACACCTTC. It codes for CASRVGGKGGYTF. The full variable domain, completed using reference TRBV5-4 and TRBJ1-2, is ETGVTQSPTHLIKTRGQQVTLRCSSQSGHNTVSWYQQALGQGPQFIFQYYREEENGRGNFPPRFSGLQFPNYSSELNVNALELDDSALYLCASRVGGKGGYTFGSGTRLTVV.

The chain recombines TRBV5-1 with TRBJ2-7; 7 bases map to TRBD2. Germline V gene lookup returns CDR1 SGHRS and CDR2 YFSETQ. V lost 0 bases, J lost 4 bases, and 7 bases stayed unmatched. There are 15 residues in the CDR3. CDR3 protein: CASSLGGTSAYEQYF. The CDR3 region has the DNA TGCGCCAGCAGCTTGGGTGGTACTAGCGCTTACGAGCAGTACTTC.

This clone was observed a single time. The V gene is TRBV28, the J gene TRBJ2-2; 9 bases map to TRBD1. The CDR3 is 15 residues long. V lost 4 bases to trimming and J lost 4 bases; unmatched junction nucleotides: 4. Germline CDR1 is MDHEN and CDR2 is SYDVKM. The chain's CDR3 is CASSSQGASTGELFF. The CDR3 DNA reads TGTGCCAGCAGTTCACAGGGGGCGAGCACCGGGGAGCTGTTTTTT. Looking up the rest from reference TRBV28 and TRBJ2-2 gives the full variable domain: DVKVTQSSRYLVKRTGEKVFLECVQDMDHENMFWYRQDPGLGLRLIYFSYDVKMKEKGDIPEGYSVSREKKERFSLILESASTNQTSMYLCASSSQGASTGELFFGEGSRLTVL.

V and J are TRBV6-5 and TRBJ2-6; the D gene is possibly TRBD1 (6 bases). V lost 5 bases and J lost 1, with 9 bases in between. This CDR3 region has 15 residues. From germline, CDR1 is MNHEY and CDR2 SVGAGI. The DNA for the CDR3 is TGTGCCAGCAGTACAGACAGGTCTGGGGCCAACGTCCTGACTTTC. Translating it yields CASSTDRSGANVLTF.

This clone was found a few times. CDR3 amino acids: CASSLASGGPHTGELFF. In DNA form, the CDR3 reads TGTGCCAGCAGCTTGGCTAGCGGGGGGCCCCACACCGGGGAGCTGTTTTTT. This rearrangement joins TRBV5-6 to TRBJ2-2, with 11 positions matching TRBD2. The CDR3 contains 17 residues. The V gene's germline CDR1 is SGHDT and CDR2 YYEEEE. Trimming at V came to 0 bases and at J to 3 bases, leaving 4 bases not matched to a gene.

The chain uses TRBV7-8 and TRBJ1-5, with 10 bases identical to TRBD1. The CDR3 has 15 amino acids. Trimming removed 3 bases from V and 4 bases from J; junction bases left unmatched: 3. Germline V gene sequence: CDR1 SGHVS, CDR2 FQNEAQ. CDR3 DNA: TGTGCCAGCAGCTTTGACAGGGGGCCAAATCAGCCCCAGCATTTT. As protein: CASSFDRGPNQPQHF.

V usage is TRBV19 and J usage is TRBJ2-7, with 10 nucleotides matching TRBD2. This CDR3 spans 16 amino acids. With 5 bases clipped from V and 3 bases from J, the junction kept 10 bases outside the gene matches. Germline V lookup: CDR1 LNHDA, CDR2 SQIVND (reference sequence). In nucleotides, the CDR3 is TGTGCCAGTAGTTCCTCTAGCGGGAGAACAAGCTACGAGCAGTACTTC. It translates to CASSSSSGRTSYEQYF.

This sequence joins TRBV28 and TRBJ2-5; D is perhaps TRBD2 (6 bases). The CDR3 runs to 13 residues. The V and J ends lost 6 bases and 1 base respectively, with 9 bases between them. Germline lookup yields CDR1 MDHEN and CDR2 SYDVKM. The CDR3: CASSASAQETQYF. The DNA of the CDR3 is TGTGCCAGCAGCGCTAGCGCCCAAGAGACCCAGTACTTC.

This clone has just one count. The chain has TRBV19 and TRBJ2-1; tentative D call: TRBD2 (6 bases). V lost 4 bases and J lost 9, with 10 bases in between. Germline loops: CDR1 LNHDA, CDR2 SQIVND (reference sequence). The CDR3 is 12 amino acids. The CDR3 reads CASSTVGGEQFF. The CDR3 nucleotides read TGTGCCAGTAGTACCGTCGGGGGTGAGCAGTTCTTC.

The rearrangement joins TRBV19 to TRBJ2-1; possible D gene TRBD2, 7 bases. Per germline, CDR1 LNHDA and CDR2 SQIVND (reference sequence). V was pared by 0 bases and J by 0 bases, with 18 bases between. The CDR3 sequence is 19 residues long. Here the CDR3 DNA reads TGTGCCAGTAGTATAGATGGGGGGGCGGGTCAAAGCTCCTACAATGAGCAGTTCTTC. Protein: CASSIDGGAGQSSYNEQFF.

V is TRBV9 and J is TRBJ2-1, with 11 bases fitting TRBD2. The germline V gene has CDR1 SGDLS and CDR2 YYNGEE. The CDR3 is 16 amino acids. V gave up 0 bases and J gave up 6 bases; unmatched junction bases: 5. CDR3 sequence (DNA): TGTGCCAGCAGCGTAGCCCCGGGACTAGCGGCCAATGAGCAGTTCTTC. It is translated as CASSVAPGLAANEQFF.

V and J are TRBV5-1 and TRBJ2-5; 11 bases fit TRBD1. There are 14 residues in the CDR3. V shed 5 bases, J shed 4 bases, and the junction held 4 bases outside the gene matches. Germline V gene lookup returns CDR1 SGHRS and CDR2 YFSETQ. The CDR3 DNA reads TGCGCCAGCAGGGGGACAGGGGGAACAGAGACCCAGTACTTC. This gives the protein CASRGTGGTETQYF.

The chain joins TRBV27 to TRBJ2-7; D remains unclear. Between the trimmed V and J ends, which lost 2 bases and 1 base, there was a span of 9 bases. The CDR3 has 14 residues. Per germline, CDR1 MNHEY and CDR2 SMNVEV (reference sequence). CDR3 residues: CASSLVRESYEQYF. DNA of the CDR3: TGTGCCAGCAGTTTAGTCCGAGAGTCCTACGAGCAGTACTTC.

The chain combines TRBV6-6 with TRBJ1-4, with 9 bases that match TRBD1. Germline lookup yields CDR1 MNHNY and CDR2 SVGAGI (reference sequence). V lost 4 bases to trimming and J lost 8 bases; unmatched junction nucleotides: 11. The CDR3 extends over 16 amino acids. Here the CDR3 DNA reads TGTGCCAGCAGTTGGCTCCGGGACAGGGATGTGGAAAAACTGTTTTTT. This gives the protein CASSWLRDRDVEKLFF.

This rearrangement joins TRBV7-8 to TRBJ1-5, with 7 bases identical to TRBD1. The CDR3 is 14 residues long. The junction had 8 bases not matched to a gene; V was cut back by 5 bases and J by 7 bases. The V gene's germline CDR1 is SGHVS and CDR2 FQNEAQ. This CDR3 is CASSTTGSKQPQHF. As DNA, the CDR3 is TGTGCCAGCAGCACGACAGGGTCAAAGCAGCCCCAGCATTTT.